The sequence of this T cell receptor beta chain was determined in a study of regulatory T cells in long-lasting Graves disease. Whole-study results and caveats: Comparison showed that persistent patients shared more public clonotypes (about 2,600) than new patients (about 880). Persistent Graves' patients had lower TCR diversity than newly diagnosed ones.

This clonotype was observed at least ten times. Its antigen is unknown. Building of the TCR beta libraries involved iRepertoire HTBI primers and Arm-PCR of CDR3 regions. TCRdb reanalysed the multiplex PCR reads using MiXCR and keeps one entry per CDR3 protein. The table shows more than 300,000 distinct CDR3 sequences, with around 20% occurring only once. Time point defined: persistent/refractory GD, antithyroid drugs over 5 years with positive TRAb. With RNA extracted from PBMCs as input, the TCR library was made. Diagnosis followed American Thyroid Association guidelines for Graves' disease. The sequence came from a female donor with Graves disease. The sample consisted of peripheral blood mononuclear cells (PBMCs), taken when the disease was refractory, from a patient treated with antithyroid drugs.

CDR3 sequence reads: CASSLGGHTYEQYF. The CDR3 DNA reads as TGTGCCAGCAGCTTGGGAGGACATACCTACGAGCAGTACTTC. V is TRBV5-6 and J is TRBJ2-7; the D gene is possibly TRBD1 (5 bases). The CDR3 is made up of 14 amino acids. In germline, CDR1 is SGHDT, CDR2 YYEEEE. V was trimmed by 0 bases and J by 2 bases, leaving 9 bases between them.